This T cell receptor (beta chain) was sequenced for a study of glioma-infiltrating T cells. About the study: Presurgical dexamethasone in glioma patients lasted six or fewer days. Study-wide points: Non-neoplastic patients had below-expected tissue-blood divergence, while all gliomas exceeded expectation.

Using RNA template, CDR3s of TCR alpha and beta were amplified with iRepertoire arm-PCR. TCRdb used MiXCR to reprocess the multiplex PCR reads, holding one entry per CDR3 protein. The table shows a few hundred thousand distinct CDR3 sequences, with less than 50% occurring only once. With regard to this clonotype: Its matching antigen is unknown.

Germline V gene sequence: CDR1 MDHEN, CDR2 SYDVKM. The CDR3 contains 16 residues. The ends lost 7 bases at V and 4 bases at J; junction bases unmatched: 11. The clonotype was recovered from a human donor with low-grade glioma or glioblastoma, undergoing nonglioma brain surgery, or in good health (not recorded which). The source material was glioma tissue, nonneoplastic brain tissue, or PBMCs (not recorded which). This chain links TRBV28 with TRBJ2-5, with 11 bases matching TRBD2. CDR3 amino acids: CASNRPGLAVSETQYF. The CDR3 DNA is TGTGCCAGCAATCGCCCGGGACTAGCGGTTTCAGAGACCCAGTACTTC.